The 5 T cell receptor beta chains reported below all come from one sample, sequenced in a study of molecular identifiers for immune sequencing clone quantification. TCRdb recomputed calls from the PCR reads with MiXCR, one row per CDR3 protein. The sample carries over 600,000 distinct CDR3 sequences, about 20% recorded once. Sequencing input: naive CD8+ T cells from blood, with Jurkat cell RNA spiked in. The subset: FACS-sorted CD8+CD4-CCR7+CD45RA+ naive T cells. The origin of the receptors is a human donor in good health. Some libraries in this study had Jurkat cell RNA spiked in.

This clonotype was counted ten times or more. The chain employs TRBV6-5 and TRBJ2-7; D unclear. Germline V gene sequence: CDR1 MNHEY, CDR2 SVGAGI. V was shortened by 5 bases and J by 3 bases, with 14 bases between the two germline ends. The CDR3 totals 14 residues. In DNA form, the CDR3 reads TGTGCCAGCAGTCTTAGGAGTCATATCTACGAGCAGTACTTC. Protein sequence: CASSLRSHIYEQYF.

This clonotype was seen a few times. The V and J genes are TRBV27 and TRBJ2-7; D might be TRBD1 or TRBD2, each matching 5 bases. Germline V lookup: CDR1 MNHEY, CDR2 SMNVEV (reference sequence). CDR3 size: 15 residues. V dropped 4 bases and J dropped 2 bases, with 15 bases sitting between them. The CDR3 nucleotides are TGTGCCAGCAGTTCCTGGGGGTACTCAACCTACGAGCAGTACTTC. Translation: CASSSWGYSTYEQYF.

Comment on this clonotype: A much larger clonotype is one base distant, so this may be a read error. The chain employs TRBV27 and TRBJ2-4; TRBD1 or TRBD2 may be the D gene (5 bases each). The CDR3 length is 18 residues. Germline-derived CDR1 and CDR2 are MNHEY and SMNVEV (reference sequence). Trimming removed 2 bases from V and 0 bases from J, with 17 bases in between. DNA for the CDR3: TGTGCCAGCAGTTTAGGAAGCCGGGGCGGAGTAGCCAAAAACATTCAGTACTTC. Amino acids: CASSLGSRGGVAKNIQYF.

Concerning this clonotype: Just one base apart from a much larger clone, this may be a read error. J is TRBJ2-5 and V is TRBV2; D possibly corresponds to TRBD2 (7 bases). Germline-derived CDR1 and CDR2 are SNHLY and FYNNEI. This CDR3 has 16 residues. CDR3 sequence reads: CTSRDGGFGGRETQYF. The CDR3 nucleotides are TGTACCAGCAGGGATGGAGGGTTCGGGGGGCGAGAGACCCAGTACTTC.

This clonotype occurred a few times. The chain combines TRBV20-1 with TRBJ2-2; D might be TRBD2 (5 bases). V dropped 6 bases and J dropped 1 base, with 12 bases sitting between them. This CDR3 comprises 14 residues. Per the germline V gene, CDR1 is DFQATT and CDR2 is SNEGSKA (reference sequence). The CDR3 sequence: CSAGPRENTGELFF. CDR3 in DNA: TGCAGTGCCGGCCCGAGGGAGAACACCGGGGAGCTGTTTTTT.